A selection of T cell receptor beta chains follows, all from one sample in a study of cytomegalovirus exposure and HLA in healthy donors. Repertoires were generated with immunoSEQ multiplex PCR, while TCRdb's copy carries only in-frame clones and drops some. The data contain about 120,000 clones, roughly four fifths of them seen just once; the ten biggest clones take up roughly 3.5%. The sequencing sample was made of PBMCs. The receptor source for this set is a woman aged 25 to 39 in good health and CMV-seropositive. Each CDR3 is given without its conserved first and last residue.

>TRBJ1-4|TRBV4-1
ASSLSDITATNEKLF
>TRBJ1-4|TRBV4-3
ASSQDHGEKLF
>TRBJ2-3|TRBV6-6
ASTMGGTPTDTQY
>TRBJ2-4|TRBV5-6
ASSSHDAGNIQY
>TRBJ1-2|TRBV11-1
ASRLAGGDGYT
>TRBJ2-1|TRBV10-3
AAGLAGANEQF
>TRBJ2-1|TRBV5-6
ASSLVRGLNEQF
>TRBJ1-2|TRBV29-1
SVGQGEKERGYT
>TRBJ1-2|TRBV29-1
SVGQANYGYT
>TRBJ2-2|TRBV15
ATSLGGRDTGELF
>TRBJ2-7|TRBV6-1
ASSNPGQGAHEQY
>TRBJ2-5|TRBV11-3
ASSLGSTSGGETQY
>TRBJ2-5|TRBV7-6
ASSLRGTGSQETQY
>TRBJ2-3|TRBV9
ASSLGTLLSTDTQY